These T cell receptor beta chains were read from a single sample in a study of OX40 agonist ivuxolimab in advanced cancers. Measured with immunoSEQ multiplex PCR; TCRdb has only the in-frame clones, and not every one. Altogether about 79,000 clones are present, about 95% being singletons, with the ten largest covering about 10%. The input for sequencing was CD4+ or CD8+ T cells sorted from blood, taken in a trial of the OX40 agonist ivuxolimab. These receptors were obtained from an adult with an advanced solid tumor such as melanoma, head and neck, liver or kidney cancer. Each CDR3 is given with its conserved first and last residue. D genes are given only for firm matches. Size is stated for part of the rows, as once, few or many counts, or as a class when the clone is expanded.

clone size	V gene	D gene	J gene	CDR3 DNA	CDR3 protein
NA	TRBV19	NA	TRBJ1-1	TGTGCCAGTAGCCCTTGGGTTACGAACACTGAAGCTTTCTTT	CASSPWVTNTEAFF
NA	TRBV6-1	NA	TRBJ1-1	TGTGCCAGCAGTGAGGAGAGGGAGTTGACTGAAGCTTTCTTT	CASSEERELTEAFF
NA	TRBV30	NA	TRBJ2-1	TGTGCCTGGAGTGACTCTTACAATGAGCAGTTCTTC	CAWSDSYNEQFF
many	TRBV15	TRBD2	TRBJ2-3	TGTGCCACCAGCGGGGCAAGCGGGGGCCGTCGGCCGCAGTATTTT	CATSGASGGRRPQYF
NA	TRBV29-1	NA	TRBJ2-5	TGCAGCGTTGAAACTCGTGGGGGGACACAAGAGACCCAGTACTTC	CSVETRGGTQETQYF
NA	TRBV7-3	NA	TRBJ1-2	TGTGCCAGCAGCCCGGCGGATTTCTATGGCTACACCTTC	CASSPADFYGYTF
NA	TRBV28	TRBD2	TRBJ2-7	TGTGCCAGCAGTTTCCCTAGCGGGCCCTCCTACGAGCAGTACTTC	CASSFPSGPSYEQYF
NA	TRBV7-9	NA	TRBJ2-3	TGTGCCAGCAGTTCGGACTATAGCACAGATACGCAGTATTTT	CASSSDYSTDTQYF
NA	TRBV11-2	NA	TRBJ2-1	TGTGCCAGCAGCCCCCCCGTTGGGAATGAGCAGTTCTTC	CASSPPVGNEQFF
NA	TRBV11-2	NA	TRBJ1-1	TGTGCCAGCAGCTTAGGTTGGGATGGGAGGAACACTGAAGCTTTCTTT	CASSLGWDGRNTEAFF
NA	TRBV7-9	TRBD1	TRBJ2-7	TGTGCCAGCAGCTTAGTGACGGGACAGGGCCACGAGCAGTACTTC	CASSLVTGQGHEQYF
NA	TRBV25-1	NA	TRBJ1-2	TGTGCCAGCAGTTATGCAGGCTCCGACTATGGCTACACCTTC	CASSYAGSDYGYTF
NA	TRBV19	NA	TRBJ1-1	TGTGCCAGTAGTATCATCCCAGAGAACACTGAAGCTTTCTTT	CASSIIPENTEAFF
NA	TRBV7-9	NA	TRBJ2-5	TGTGCCAGCAGCGGGCTAGCGCCCGAAGAGACCCAGTACTTC	CASSGLAPEETQYF
NA	TRBV7-3	NA	TRBJ2-7	TGTGCCAGCAGCTCATCACGGGACTCCTACGAGCAGTACTTC	CASSSSRDSYEQYF
NA	TRBV6-6	TRBD2	TRBJ2-4	TGTGCCAGCAGTTATTCGGTTAGCGGGAGGGCAAACATTCAGTACTTC	CASSYSVSGRANIQYF
NA	TRBV9	NA	TRBJ2-1	TGTGCCAGCAGCGGGGGGACATCTTACAATGAGCAGTTCTTC	CASSGGTSYNEQFF
NA	TRBV27	TRBD2	TRBJ2-1	TGTGCCAGCGCTGGGAGGGCAAGCAATGAGCAGTTCTTC	CASAGRASNEQFF
NA	TRBV19	NA	TRBJ2-3	TGTGCCAGTAGTATAGGAGACGACCTGTGGGATACGCAGTATTTT	CASSIGDDLWDTQYF
once	TRBV6-6	NA	TRBJ1-2	TGTGCCAGCAGTTACTCGGGTGGAGCTAACTATGGCTACACCTTC	CASSYSGGANYGYTF
NA	TRBV6-4	NA	TRBJ2-3	TGTGCCAGCAGTGAGGGGGACCTAAGCACAGATACGCAGTATTTT	CASSEGDLSTDTQYF
NA	TRBV5-1	NA	TRBJ2-7	TGCGCCAGCAGCTTGGAGGGGGAGCAGTACTTC	CASSLEGEQYF
once	TRBV15	NA	TRBJ1-1	TGTGCCACCAGCCTGCGGACAGTCGAAAACGCTGAAGCTTTCTTT	CATSLRTVENAEAFF
NA	TRBV9	TRBD1	TRBJ2-7	TGTGCCAGCAGCGGAGGACAGGGGCGCCACGAGCAGTACTTC	CASSGGQGRHEQYF
NA	TRBV28	NA	TRBJ1-2	TGTGCCAGCAGTTCCCTCCAGGGCTACTACGGCTACACCTTC	CASSSLQGYYGYTF
NA	TRBV28	TRBD1	TRBJ2-7	TGTGCCAGCAGATCCGGGACAGGTCCCTACGAGCAGTACTTC	CASRSGTGPYEQYF
few	TRBV19	NA	TRBJ1-6	TGTGCCAGTACCGACCGGGAGGGGGGTTATTCACCCCTCCACTTT	CASTDREGGYSPLHF
NA	TRBV30	NA	TRBJ1-1	TGTGCCTGGAGTGTACCCCTGAACACTGAAGCTTTCTTT	CAWSVPLNTEAFF
NA	TRBV28	NA	TRBJ2-7	TGTGCCAGCAGCCCCCAAAGGCCCAGCTCCTACGAGCAGTACTTC	CASSPQRPSSYEQYF
NA	TRBV14	NA	TRBJ2-5	TGTGCCAGCAGCCAAGGTGGGGCCCAAGAGACCCAGTACTTC	CASSQGGAQETQYF
NA	TRBV11-2	NA	TRBJ2-5	TGTGCCAGCAGCTCCGTGGACAGTAAAGAGACCCAGTACTTC	CASSSVDSKETQYF
NA	TRBV6-5	NA	TRBJ1-3	TGTGCCAGCAGTTTAGTGGGGGCTGATGGAAACACCATATATTTT	CASSLVGADGNTIYF
NA	TRBV6-6	TRBD2	TRBJ2-7	TGTGCCAGCACCATCGGGACTAGCCACGAGCAGTACTTC	CASTIGTSHEQYF
NA	TRBV7-9	TRBD2	TRBJ2-5	TGTGCCAGCAGCCCTTGGACTAGCGGACAAGAGACCCAGTACTTC	CASSPWTSGQETQYF
NA	TRBV4-2	NA	TRBJ2-3	TGTGCCAGCAGCCAAGATTTGGCAGATACGCAGTATTTT	CASSQDLADTQYF
once	TRBV27	NA	TRBJ1-6	TGTGCCAGCAGTCTAACCCGGGACGGGAAGAATTCACCCCTCCACTTT	CASSLTRDGKNSPLHF
NA	TRBV7-9	NA	TRBJ1-1	TGTGCCAGCAGTTGGGGCGGGGGCATGAACACTGAAGCTTTCTTT	CASSWGGGMNTEAFF
NA	TRBV27	TRBD2	TRBJ2-7	TGTGCCAGCAGTCCCGGGACTAGCGGGAGCTACGAGCAGTACTTC	CASSPGTSGSYEQYF
NA	TRBV5-4	NA	TRBJ2-7	TGTGCCAGCAGCGACAGCAGAACCGGGACTTACTACGAGCAGTACTTC	CASSDSRTGTYYEQYF
NA	TRBV5-5	NA	TRBJ2-7	TGTGCCAGCAGCTTTGGGAGCGGGCAAAGCTCCTACGAGCAGTACTTC	CASSFGSGQSSYEQYF
NA	TRBV4-1	TRBD2	TRBJ2-2	TGCGCCAGCAGCCTGAGGACTAGCGGGGGGACCGGGGAGCTGTTTTTT	CASSLRTSGGTGELFF
NA	TRBV29-1	NA	TRBJ1-2	TGCAGCGTTGGGACATTTGACTATGGCTACACCTTC	CSVGTFDYGYTF
NA	TRBV6-6	NA	TRBJ1-6	TGTGCCAGCAGTTACCAGGGATCGGATAATTCACCCCTCCACTTT	CASSYQGSDNSPLHF
NA	TRBV5-1	TRBD1	TRBJ2-7	TGCGCCAGCAGCAGCAACCTCAGGGGGCAGGGTACCTACGAGCAGTACTTC	CASSSNLRGQGTYEQYF
NA	TRBV7-9	NA	TRBJ1-4	TGTGCCAGCAGCTTGTGGGAGGAAACTAATGAAAAACTGTTTTTT	CASSLWEETNEKLFF
NA	TRBV15	NA	TRBJ1-5	TGTGCCACCAGCCTAATTAGACAGGTGGGGGATCAGCCCCAGCATTTT	CATSLIRQVGDQPQHF
NA	TRBV28	TRBD1	TRBJ2-7	TGTGCCAGCAGTGACCCTGGGACAGACTACACCTACGAGCAGTACTTC	CASSDPGTDYTYEQYF
NA	TRBV18	NA	TRBJ1-1	TGTGCCAGCTCACCACCATTCCGTTCCAACACTGAAGCTTTCTTT	CASSPPFRSNTEAFF
NA	TRBV19	NA	TRBJ2-2	TGTGCCAGTAGTATTGAGGGGATCTCCACCGGGGAGCTGTTTTTT	CASSIEGISTGELFF
NA	TRBV11-2	NA	TRBJ1-1	TGTGCCAGCAGCCCCAGTTGGGGCACTGAAGCTTTCTTT	CASSPSWGTEAFF